This TCR beta chain was observed in a study of OX40 agonist ivuxolimab in advanced cancers. Data came from immunoSEQ multiplex PCR; TCRdb stores just in-frame clones and leaves some out. There are about 93,000 clones in the sample; 75% to 95% occur only once, and around 2.6% lies in the top ten. This CDR3 has 13 amino acids. V was clipped by 8 bases and J by 7 bases; unmatched bases: 11. Germline V gene lookup returns CDR1 MNHNS and CDR2 SASEGT. The rearrangement links TRBV6-1 to TRBJ2-7, with 7 bases fitting TRBD1. The sequence came from an adult with an advanced solid tumor such as melanoma, head and neck, liver or kidney cancer. The sample consisted of CD4+ or CD8+ T cells sorted from blood, taken in a trial of the OX40 agonist ivuxolimab. The CDR3 region is CASGTDRAREQYF. CDR3 nucleotide sequence: TGTGCCAGCGGCACAGACAGGGCTCGGGAGCAGTACTTC.